These T cell receptor beta chains were read from a single sample in a study of blood T cell repertoires in COVID-19. The repertoire was sequenced with immunoSEQ multiplex PCR; TCRdb's copy has only in-frame clones and lacks some. The profile shows 43,000 or so clones, 86% of them singletons. Sequencing was carried out using peripheral blood. The receptors shown here come from a man aged 55 to 69 with active COVID-19. Both conserved end residues are part of each CDR3. The D gene is left open where the match is weak. Rows may omit the clone size; those that give it use once, few, many or a size class.

clone size,J gene,V gene,D gene,CDR3 protein,CDR3 DNA
once,TRBJ2-6,TRBV5-1,NA,CASSLRTGTGANVLTF,TGCGCCAGCAGCTTGCGCACAGGGACCGGGGCCAACGTCCTGACTTTC
NA,TRBJ2-5,TRBV5-1,NA,CASSLASSTAQETQYF,TGCGCCAGCAGCTTGGCTTCATCGACAGCCCAAGAGACCCAGTACTTC
NA,TRBJ2-2,TRBV7-9,NA,CASRPGFDTGELFF,TGTGCCAGCAGACCAGGCTTCGACACCGGGGAGCTGTTTTTT
NA,TRBJ2-3,TRBV11-2,TRBD2,CASSPLAGPSTDTQYF,TGTGCCAGCAGCCCTCTAGCGGGCCCTAGCACAGATACGCAGTATTTT
NA,TRBJ2-4,TRBV30,TRBD1,CAWAAGTVQNIQYF,TGTGCCTGGGCCGCCGGGACAGTCCAGAACATTCAGTACTTC
NA,TRBJ2-1,TRBV6-2/TRBV6-3,NA,CASSDRLTKYNEQFF,TGTGCCAGCAGTGACCGACTAACGAAATACAATGAGCAGTTCTTC
NA,TRBJ1-1,TRBV12-5,NA,CASGPPHSNTEAFF,TGTGCTAGTGGTCCCCCTCACTCGAACACTGAAGCTTTCTTT
once,TRBJ2-1,TRBV4-1,TRBD2,CASSQDRVAGSSYNEQFF,TGCGCCAGCAGCCAAGATCGGGTAGCGGGTAGCTCCTACAATGAGCAGTTCTTC
NA,TRBJ2-1,TRBV3-1/TRBV3-2,TRBD1,CASSQTGTGRYNEQFF,TGTGCCAGCAGCCAAACCGGGACAGGGAGATACAATGAGCAGTTCTTC
once,TRBJ2-7,TRBV9,NA,CASSVEGSGVYEQYF,TGTGCCAGCAGCGTAGAGGGTAGCGGAGTCTACGAGCAGTACTTC
NA,TRBJ2-5,TRBV10-3,NA,CAISGTGRGETQYF,TGTGCCATCAGTGGGACAGGGAGGGGAGAGACCCAGTACTTC
NA,TRBJ2-7,TRBV28,NA,CASSFGTGNYEQYF,TGTGCCAGCAGTTTCGGTACAGGGAACTACGAGCAGTACTTC
NA,TRBJ1-5,TRBV10-2,NA,CATRPGVNQPQHF,TGCGCCACCCGCCCGGGGGTCAATCAGCCCCAGCATTTT
few,TRBJ1-5,TRBV7-8,NA,CASTTLGVGGQPQHF,TGTGCCAGCACCACCTTAGGTGTGGGGGGTCAGCCCCAGCATTTT
NA,TRBJ2-7,TRBV4-1,TRBD2,CASSQYPGGVVYEQYF,TGCGCCAGCAGCCAATACCCGGGGGGGGTTGTCTACGAGCAGTACTTC
NA,TRBJ2-3,TRBV4-1,TRBD2,CASSQMGTSGRAMGDTQYF,TGCGCCAGCAGCCAAATGGGGACTAGCGGGAGGGCCATGGGAGATACGCAGTATTTT
NA,TRBJ2-7,TRBV19,TRBD2,CASSQGGTRSSEQYF,TGTGCCAGTAGCCAAGGCGGGACTAGATCCTCCGAGCAGTACTTC
NA,TRBJ1-6,TRBV18,NA,CASSGFNLDSPLHF,TGTGCCAGCTCAGGATTCAACCTAGATTCACCCCTCCACTTT
NA,TRBJ2-7,TRBV27,NA,CASSWAATYEQYF,TGTGCCAGCAGTTGGGCAGCTACCTACGAGCAGTACTTC
NA,TRBJ2-7,TRBV11-2,NA,CASSSPMTGSYEQYF,TGTGCCAGCAGCTCCCCAATGACTGGTTCCTACGAGCAGTACTTC
NA,TRBJ1-3,TRBV18,NA,CASSLDGNRYSGNTIYF,TGTGCCAGCTCACTCGACGGGAATCGGTACTCTGGAAACACCATATATTTT
NA,TRBJ2-3,TRBV5-6,TRBD2,CASSLVRGGPLTDTQYF,TGTGCCAGCAGCCTCGTTCGGGGGGGGCCTCTCACAGATACGCAGTATTTT
NA,TRBJ2-7,TRBV19,NA,CASSIRDGIPAEQYF,TGTGCCAGTAGTATCAGGGATGGAATACCGGCCGAGCAGTACTTC
NA,TRBJ2-7,TRBV7-2,TRBD2,CASSLGSSSGHYEQYF,TGTGCCAGCAGCTTAGGGTCGTCTAGCGGACACTACGAGCAGTACTTC
NA,TRBJ2-2,TRBV27,TRBD1,CASSTPTGAGELFF,TGTGCCAGCAGTACGCCGACAGGGGCCGGGGAGCTGTTTTTT
NA,TRBJ2-5,TRBV24-1,NA,CATSDPGAGETQYF,TGTGCCACCAGTGACCCAGGGGCTGGAGAGACCCAGTACTTC
NA,TRBJ1-4,TRBV7-2,NA,CASSLDGAANEKLFF,TGTGCCAGCAGCTTAGACGGCGCGGCTAATGAAAAACTGTTTTTT
NA,TRBJ2-7,TRBV5-1,TRBD1,CASSLSTGGYEQYF,TGCGCCAGCAGCTTGTCGACAGGGGGCTACGAGCAGTACTTC
once,TRBJ2-1,TRBV30,TRBD2,CAWSVAGAGYEQFF,TGTGCCTGGAGTGTAGCGGGAGCTGGCTATGAGCAGTTCTTC
NA,TRBJ1-2,TRBV28,NA,CASSPRNYGYTF,TGTGCCAGCAGCCCCAGAAACTATGGCTACACCTTC
NA,TRBJ1-2,TRBV27,NA,CASSSPQRGGGYTF,TGTGCCAGCAGTTCTCCTCAAAGGGGCGGTGGCTACACCTTC
NA,TRBJ2-3,TRBV5-6,NA,CASSLGFLTGTDTQYF,TGTGCCAGCAGCTTGGGGTTCTTAACGGGCACAGATACGCAGTATTTT
NA,TRBJ2-7,TRBV7-9,NA,CASSLANYEQYF,TGTGCCAGCAGCTTAGCCAACTACGAGCAGTACTTC
NA,TRBJ2-3,TRBV7-9,NA,CASSPFPGVEQYF,TGTGCCAGCAGCCCCTTCCCCGGGGTGGAGCAGTATTTT
few,TRBJ2-7,TRBV4-1,NA,CASSLRSGQDGSYEQYF,TGCGCCAGCAGCCTCCGCTCGGGACAAGACGGCTCCTACGAGCAGTACTTC
NA,TRBJ2-6,TRBV4-3,TRBD2,CASSQDPPLAGPGSGANVLTF,TGCGCCAGCAGCCAAGACCCCCCTCTAGCGGGACCAGGCTCTGGGGCCAACGTCCTGACTTTC
NA,TRBJ1-5,TRBV6-5,TRBD1,CASRTGVGQPQHF,TGTGCCAGCAGGACAGGGGTAGGGCAGCCCCAGCATTTT
NA,TRBJ1-2,TRBV29-1,TRBD1,CSVGLSGQGNYGYTF,TGCAGCGTTGGACTCTCTGGACAGGGGAACTATGGCTACACCTTC
NA,TRBJ2-1,TRBV7-3,TRBD2,CASSLRWTSGGNNEQFF,TGTGCCAGCAGCTTAAGGTGGACTAGCGGAGGTAACAATGAGCAGTTCTTC
NA,TRBJ2-1,TRBV2,TRBD1,CASRAGTGRYNEQFF,TGTGCCAGCAGGGCCGGGACAGGGAGATACAATGAGCAGTTCTTC
NA,TRBJ2-1,TRBV18,TRBD2,CASSSTSGNSEQFF,TGTGCCAGCTCATCCACTAGCGGGAATAGTGAGCAGTTCTTC
once,TRBJ1-3,TRBV7-3,NA,CASSLGQYSGNTIYF,TGTGCCAGCAGCTTAGGGCAGTACTCTGGAAACACCATATATTTT
NA,TRBJ1-2,TRBV2,TRBD1,CASRMGQGTGGYTF,TGTGCCAGCAGGATGGGACAGGGCACCGGAGGCTACACCTTC
few,TRBJ1-4,TRBV2,NA,CASNDRIEKLFF,TGTGCCAGCAACGACAGAATTGAAAAACTGTTTTTT
NA,TRBJ2-1,TRBV5-4,TRBD2,CASSRGTSGQHNEQFF,TGTGCCAGCAGCCGAGGGACTAGCGGGCAACACAATGAGCAGTTCTTC
NA,TRBJ1-5,TRBV28,NA,CASSWEGLFQPQHF,TGTGCCAGCAGCTGGGAGGGGCTTTTTCAGCCCCAGCATTTT
once,TRBJ2-7,TRBV2,NA,CARGGESLEEQYF,TGTGCCCGAGGGGGGGAATCACTGGAGGAGCAGTACTTC
few,TRBJ1-5,TRBV5-1,TRBD1,CASSLGQGSNQPQHF,TGCGCCAGCAGCTTGGGACAGGGAAGCAATCAGCCCCAGCATTTT
NA,TRBJ2-1,TRBV4-1,TRBD1,CASQPGQGARNEQFF,TGCGCCAGCCAACCAGGACAGGGGGCGCGAAATGAGCAGTTCTTC
NA,TRBJ2-7,TRBV3-1/TRBV3-2,NA,CASSNVDTSYEQYF,TGTGCCAGCAGCAATGTAGACACTTCCTACGAGCAGTACTTC
once,TRBJ2-7,TRBV27,TRBD2,CASSTLAGGYEQYF,TGTGCCAGCAGTACGCTAGCGGGAGGGTACGAGCAGTACTTC
NA,TRBJ2-2,TRBV10-3,NA,CAISVDRPPAGELFF,TGTGCCATCAGTGTTGACAGGCCCCCAGCCGGGGAGCTGTTTTTT